This is a list of T cell receptor beta chains from one sample in a study of CD8 T cells in Susac syndrome. In TCRdb, the immunoSEQ multiplex PCR reads were re-called with MiXCR into one record per CDR3 protein. Of roughly 170,000 distinct CDR3 sequences in the sample, 93% are singletons; the top ten hold around 0.1%. Sequences were obtained from CD4+ T cells from PBMCs. These receptors all come from a human donor with multiple sclerosis. Each CDR3 is given with its conserved first and last residue. D genes are given only for firm matches. Some rows have no size entry. The others give once, few or many, or a class for an expanded clone.

TRBJ1-6,TRBV19,TRBD1,-,CASSSRTGRSPLHF,TGTGCCAGTAGTTCCCGGACAGGGAGATCACCCCTCCACTTT
TRBJ2-2,TRBV18,TRBD2,once,CASSPTGGSTGELFF,TGTGCCAGCTCACCGACGGGAGGGTCGACCGGGGAGCTGTTTTTT
TRBJ2-1,TRBV12-3/TRBV12-4,-,-,CASNFRGVSYNEQFF,TGTGCCAGCAATTTTCGAGGGGTCTCCTACAATGAGCAGTTCTTC
TRBJ2-2,TRBV6-5,-,-,CASSRAGTHTGELFF,TGTGCCAGCAGTAGAGCCGGGACCCACACCGGGGAGCTGTTTTTT
TRBJ2-5,TRBV19,TRBD2,once,CATSTGRGVLETQYF,TGTGCCACCTCGACTGGGCGGGGGGTCCTGGAGACCCAGTACTTC
TRBJ1-5,TRBV12-3/TRBV12-4,-,-,CASSLVPRFSNQPQHF,TGTGCCAGCAGTTTGGTACCGAGGTTTAGCAATCAGCCCCAGCATTTT
TRBJ1-1,TRBV3-1,-,-,CASSRTLSTEAFF,TGTGCCAGCAGCCGGACCCTGAGCACTGAAGCTTTCTTT
TRBJ2-1,TRBV4-3,-,-,CASSQDVGGNEQFF,TGCGCCAGCAGCCAAGATGTGGGAGGTAATGAGCAGTTCTTC
TRBJ1-2,TRBV10-3,TRBD1,-,CAISESGQAYGYTF,TGTGCCATCAGTGAGTCAGGACAGGCCTATGGCTACACCTTC
TRBJ1-3,TRBV5-4,-,-,CASSKPGTPGNTIYF,TGTGCCAGCAGCAAACCGGGAACCCCTGGAAACACCATATATTTT
TRBJ1-2,TRBV20-1,-,-,CSATAGTPDYGYTF,TGCAGTGCGACAGCCGGGACACCAGACTATGGCTACACCTTC
TRBJ2-1,TRBV6-1,-,-,CASRGTGSGEQFF,TGTGCCAGCAGGGGAACAGGGAGCGGTGAGCAGTTCTTC
TRBJ1-3,TRBV19,-,-,CASGSGGSGNTIYF,TGTGCCAGTGGGAGTGGCGGCTCTGGAAACACCATATATTTT
TRBJ2-7,TRBV7-9,-,-,CASSRQTVGEQYF,TGTGCCAGCAGTCGACAGACGGTGGGCGAGCAGTACTTC